This T cell receptor (beta chain) was obtained from a study of blood T cell repertoires in COVID-19. Study-level information: Samples came from the United States, Italy and Spain, spanning acute and convalescent COVID-19.

Germline values: CDR1 SEHNR, CDR2 FQNEAQ (reference sequence). The CDR3 has 13 residues. V was clipped by 11 bases and J by 4 bases; unmatched bases: 4. Original processing notes: Estimation of nucleated cell counts was performed using reference gene primer amplification. TCRdb's table, derived via immunoSEQ multiplex PCR, lists solely in-frame clones and lacks some. The V and J calls and the clone size are those of that table, but D and trimming were determined from the DNA. The table has about 51,000 clones, approximately 90% seen once. The chain is built from TRBV7-9 and TRBJ2-2; 10 bases are a match to TRBD1. Material: peripheral blood. The TCR comes from a man aged 45-65 years with acute or convalescent COVID-19. The CDR3 DNA follows: TGTGCCTCCGGGACAGGGGTCACCGGGGAGCTGTTTTTT. Translating gives CASGTGVTGELFF.